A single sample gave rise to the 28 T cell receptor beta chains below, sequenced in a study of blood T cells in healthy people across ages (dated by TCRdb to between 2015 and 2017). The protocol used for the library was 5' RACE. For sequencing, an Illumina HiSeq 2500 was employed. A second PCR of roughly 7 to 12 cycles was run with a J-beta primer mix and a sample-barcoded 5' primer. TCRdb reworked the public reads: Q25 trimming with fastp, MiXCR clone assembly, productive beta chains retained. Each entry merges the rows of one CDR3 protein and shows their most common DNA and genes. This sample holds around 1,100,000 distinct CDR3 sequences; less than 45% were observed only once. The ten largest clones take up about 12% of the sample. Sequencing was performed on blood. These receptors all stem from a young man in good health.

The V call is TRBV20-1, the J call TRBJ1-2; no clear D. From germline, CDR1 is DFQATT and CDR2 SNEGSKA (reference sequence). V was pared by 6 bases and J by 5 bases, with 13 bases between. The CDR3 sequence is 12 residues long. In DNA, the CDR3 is TGCAGTGCCGGAGGGCTGACTTATGGCTACACCTTC. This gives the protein CSAGGLTYGYTF.

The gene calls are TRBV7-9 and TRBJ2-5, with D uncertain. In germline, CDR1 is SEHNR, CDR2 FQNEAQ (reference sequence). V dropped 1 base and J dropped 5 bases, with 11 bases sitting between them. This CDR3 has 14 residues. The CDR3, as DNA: TGTGCCAGCAGCTTAGGACTCTTCGGGGAGACCCAGTACTTC. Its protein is CASSLGLFGETQYF.

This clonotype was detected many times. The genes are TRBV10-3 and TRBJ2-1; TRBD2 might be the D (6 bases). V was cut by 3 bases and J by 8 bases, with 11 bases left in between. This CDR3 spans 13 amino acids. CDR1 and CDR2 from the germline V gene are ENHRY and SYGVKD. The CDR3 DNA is TGTGCCATCAGTGACTCGGGGGACTATGAGCAGTTCTTC. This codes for CAISDSGDYEQFF.

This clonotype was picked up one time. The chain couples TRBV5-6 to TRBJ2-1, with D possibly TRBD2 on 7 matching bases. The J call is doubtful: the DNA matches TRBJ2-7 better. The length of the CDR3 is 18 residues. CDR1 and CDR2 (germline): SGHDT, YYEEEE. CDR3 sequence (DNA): TGTGCCAGCAGCTTTCCCCGAGGGGGGGCGATTCAATACAATGAGCAGTACTTC. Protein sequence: CASSFPRGGAIQYNEQYF.

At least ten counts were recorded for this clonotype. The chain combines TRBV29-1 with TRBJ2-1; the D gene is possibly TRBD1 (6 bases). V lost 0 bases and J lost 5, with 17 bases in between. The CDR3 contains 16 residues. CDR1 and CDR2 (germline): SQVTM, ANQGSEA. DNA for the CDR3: TGCAGCGTTGAAGATCTTACGCAGGGGAACAACAATGAGCAGTTCTTC. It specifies CSVEDLTQGNNNEQFF.

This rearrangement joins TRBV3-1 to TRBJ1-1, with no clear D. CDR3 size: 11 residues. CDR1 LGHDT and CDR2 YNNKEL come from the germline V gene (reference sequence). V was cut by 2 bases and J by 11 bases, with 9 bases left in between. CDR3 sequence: CASSQNRGAFF. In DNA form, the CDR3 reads TGTGCCAGCAGCCAAAACAGAGGGGCTTTCTTT.

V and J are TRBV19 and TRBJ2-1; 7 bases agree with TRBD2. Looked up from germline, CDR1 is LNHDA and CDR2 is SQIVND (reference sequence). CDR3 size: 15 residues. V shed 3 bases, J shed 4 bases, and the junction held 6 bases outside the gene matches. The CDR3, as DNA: TGTGCCAGTAGTATTGGGGGGGGAGCGTACAATGAGCAGTTCTTC. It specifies CASSIGGGAYNEQFF.

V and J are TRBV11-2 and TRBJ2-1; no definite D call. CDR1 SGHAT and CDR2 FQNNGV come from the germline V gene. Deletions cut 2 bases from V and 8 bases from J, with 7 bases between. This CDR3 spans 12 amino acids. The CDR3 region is CASSLSSHEQFF. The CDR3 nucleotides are TGTGCCAGCAGCTTATCGTCCCATGAGCAGTTCTTC.

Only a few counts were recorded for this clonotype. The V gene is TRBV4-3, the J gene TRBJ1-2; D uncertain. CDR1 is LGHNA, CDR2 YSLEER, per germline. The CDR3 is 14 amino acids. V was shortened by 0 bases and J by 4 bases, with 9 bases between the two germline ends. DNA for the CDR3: TGCGCCAGCAGCCAAGACAGTGGGCCCTATGGCTACACCTTC. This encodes CASSQDSGPYGYTF.

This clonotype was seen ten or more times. The CDR3 loop reads CASSNLQGNEQYF. CDR3 DNA sequence: TGTGCCAGCAGCAATTTACAGGGGAACGAGCAGTACTTC. The rearrangement uses TRBV7-9 and TRBJ2-7, with 7 bases aligning to TRBD1. Germline V gene data show CDR1 as SEHNR and CDR2 as FQNEAQ (reference sequence). CDR3 length: 13 residues. V shed 5 bases and J 5 bases; nucleotides not matched to a gene: 6.

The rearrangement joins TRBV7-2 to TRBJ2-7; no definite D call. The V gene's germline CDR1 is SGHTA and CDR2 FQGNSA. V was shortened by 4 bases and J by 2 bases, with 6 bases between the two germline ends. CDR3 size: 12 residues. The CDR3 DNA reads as TGTGCCAGCAGCTACGATCCCTACGAGCAGTACTTC. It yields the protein CASSYDPYEQYF.

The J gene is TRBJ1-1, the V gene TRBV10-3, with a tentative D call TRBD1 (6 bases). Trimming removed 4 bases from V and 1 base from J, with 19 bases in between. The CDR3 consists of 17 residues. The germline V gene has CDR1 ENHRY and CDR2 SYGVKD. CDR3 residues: CAISGIPKTGENTEAFF. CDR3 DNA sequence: TGTGCCATCAGTGGAATCCCAAAGACAGGCGAGAACACTGAAGCTTTCTTT.

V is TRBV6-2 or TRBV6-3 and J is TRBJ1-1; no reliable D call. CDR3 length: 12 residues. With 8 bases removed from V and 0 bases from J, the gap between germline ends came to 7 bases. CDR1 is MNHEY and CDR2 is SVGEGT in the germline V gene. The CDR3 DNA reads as TGTGCCAGCGAGGGATTGAACACTGAAGCTTTCTTT. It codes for CASEGLNTEAFF.

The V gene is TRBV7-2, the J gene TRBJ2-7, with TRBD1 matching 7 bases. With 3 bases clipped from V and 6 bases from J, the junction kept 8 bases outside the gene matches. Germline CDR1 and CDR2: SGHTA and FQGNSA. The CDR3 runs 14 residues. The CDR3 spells CASSFEGGIGEQYF. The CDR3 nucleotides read TGTGCCAGCAGCTTTGAAGGGGGCATAGGCGAGCAGTACTTC.

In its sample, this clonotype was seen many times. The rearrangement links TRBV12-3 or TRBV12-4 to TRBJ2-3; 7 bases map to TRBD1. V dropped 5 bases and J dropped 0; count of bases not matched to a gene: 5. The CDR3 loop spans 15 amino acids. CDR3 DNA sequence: TGTGCCAGCAGTCCCCGGGACAGCAGCACAGATACGCAGTATTTT. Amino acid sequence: CASSPRDSSTDTQYF.

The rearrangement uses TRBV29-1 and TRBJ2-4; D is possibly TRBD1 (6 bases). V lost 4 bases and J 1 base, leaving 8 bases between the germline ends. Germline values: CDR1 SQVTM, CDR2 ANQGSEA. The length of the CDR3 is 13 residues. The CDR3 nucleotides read TGCAGCGTTGGGACAGATGCCAAAAACATTCAGTACTTC. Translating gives CSVGTDAKNIQYF.

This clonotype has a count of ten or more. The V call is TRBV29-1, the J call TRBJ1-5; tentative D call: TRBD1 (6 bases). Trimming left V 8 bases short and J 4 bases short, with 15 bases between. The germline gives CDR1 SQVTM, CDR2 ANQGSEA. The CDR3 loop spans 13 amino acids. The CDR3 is CSPTGASNQPQHF. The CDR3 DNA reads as TGCAGCCCGACGGGGGCTAGTAATCAGCCCCAGCATTTT.

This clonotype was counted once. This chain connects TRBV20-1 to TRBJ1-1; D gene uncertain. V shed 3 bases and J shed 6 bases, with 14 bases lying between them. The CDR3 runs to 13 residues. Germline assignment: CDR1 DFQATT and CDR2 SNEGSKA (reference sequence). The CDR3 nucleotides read TGCAGTGCTAGGCAACTCCCCGGCGCTGAAGCTTTCTTT. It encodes CSARQLPGAEAFF.

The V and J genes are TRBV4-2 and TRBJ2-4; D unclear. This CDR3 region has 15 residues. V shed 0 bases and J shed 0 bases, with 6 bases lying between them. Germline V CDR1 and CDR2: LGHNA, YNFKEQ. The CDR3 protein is CASSQEELAKNIQYF. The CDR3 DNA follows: TGTGCCAGCAGCCAAGAGGAGCTAGCCAAAAACATTCAGTACTTC.

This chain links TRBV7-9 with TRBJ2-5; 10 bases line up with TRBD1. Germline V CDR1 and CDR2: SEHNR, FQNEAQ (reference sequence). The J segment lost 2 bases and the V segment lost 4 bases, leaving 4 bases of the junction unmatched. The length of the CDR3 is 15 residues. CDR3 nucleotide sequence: TGTGCCAGCAGCTCAGGGACAGGGGCTCAAGAGACCCAGTACTTC. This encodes CASSSGTGAQETQYF.

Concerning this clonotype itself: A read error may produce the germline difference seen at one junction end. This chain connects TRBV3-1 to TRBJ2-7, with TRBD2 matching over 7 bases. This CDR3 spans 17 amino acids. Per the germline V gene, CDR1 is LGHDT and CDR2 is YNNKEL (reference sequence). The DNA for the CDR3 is TGTGCCAGCAGCCCCCTTGGGGGGGGAAGGCTTTCCTACGGGCAGTACTTC. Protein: CASSPLGGGRLSYGQYF.

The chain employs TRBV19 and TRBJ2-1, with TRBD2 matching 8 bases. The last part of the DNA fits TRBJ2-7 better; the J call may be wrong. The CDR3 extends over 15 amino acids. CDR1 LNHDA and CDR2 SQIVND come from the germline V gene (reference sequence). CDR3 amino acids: CASSPREAPYNEQYF. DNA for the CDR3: TGTGCCAGTAGTCCGCGGGAGGCCCCCTACAATGAGCAGTACTTC.

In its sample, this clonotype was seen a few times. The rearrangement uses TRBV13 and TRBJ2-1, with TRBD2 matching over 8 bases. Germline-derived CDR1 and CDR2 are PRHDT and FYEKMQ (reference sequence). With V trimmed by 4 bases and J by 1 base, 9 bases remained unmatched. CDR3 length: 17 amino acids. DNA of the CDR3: TGTGCCAGCAGCTCGGGATACGGGGGGGGGTCCTACAATGAGCAGTTCTTC. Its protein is CASSSGYGGGSYNEQFF.

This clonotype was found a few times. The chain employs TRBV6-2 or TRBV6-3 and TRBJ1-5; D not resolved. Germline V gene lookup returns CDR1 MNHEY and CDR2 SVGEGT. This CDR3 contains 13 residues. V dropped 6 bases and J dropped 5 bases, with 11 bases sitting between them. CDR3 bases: TGTGCCAGCAGCCGTCTGGCGGATCAGCCCCAGCATTTT. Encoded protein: CASSRLADQPQHF.

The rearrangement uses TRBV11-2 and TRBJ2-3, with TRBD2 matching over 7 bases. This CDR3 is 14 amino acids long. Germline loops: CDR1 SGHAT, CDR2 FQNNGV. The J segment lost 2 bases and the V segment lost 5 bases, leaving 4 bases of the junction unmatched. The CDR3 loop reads CASSPGLVTDTQYF. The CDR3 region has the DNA TGTGCCAGCAGCCCCGGACTAGTCACAGATACGCAGTATTTT.

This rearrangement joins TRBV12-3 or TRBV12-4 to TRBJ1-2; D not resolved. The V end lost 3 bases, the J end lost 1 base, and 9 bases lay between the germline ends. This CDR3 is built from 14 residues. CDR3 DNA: TGTGCCAGCAGTTTTGGCGAGGGTAACTATGGCTACACCTTC. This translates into CASSFGEGNYGYTF.

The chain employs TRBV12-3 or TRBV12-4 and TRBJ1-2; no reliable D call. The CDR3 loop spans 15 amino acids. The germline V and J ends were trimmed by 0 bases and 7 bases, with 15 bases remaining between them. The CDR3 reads CASSLALAELSGYTF. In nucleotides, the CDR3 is TGTGCCAGCAGTTTAGCGCTGGCAGAGCTCTCTGGCTACACCTTC.

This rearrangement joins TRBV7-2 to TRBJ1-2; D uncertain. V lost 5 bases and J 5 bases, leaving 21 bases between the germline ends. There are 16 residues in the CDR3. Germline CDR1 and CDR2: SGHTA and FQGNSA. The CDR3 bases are TGTGCCAGCAGCCTAAGCTCGACCGTTCCCACTTATGGCTACACCTTC. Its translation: CASSLSSTVPTYGYTF.